The 26 T cell receptor beta chains presented below share a single source sample, sequenced in a study of TIL therapy for anti-PD-1-resistant metastatic lung cancer. Time point denoted: pre-treatment sample, taken before nivolumab and TIL therapy. Sequencing used immunoSEQ v3. Method: immunoSEQ multiplex PCR; TCRdb's copy keeps in-frame clones and lacks some. Here the sample spans more than 55,000 clones, over 75% being singletons. Specimen: blood, collected at baseline. These receptor sequences come from a person between 25 and 79 years old with non-small cell lung cancer.

This clone was picked up a small number of times. J is TRBJ1-2 and V is TRBV9; D call uncertain. The CDR3 length is 14 residues. V was clipped by 0 bases and J by 2 bases, with 8 bases between them. CDR1 and CDR2 from the germline V gene are SGDLS and YYNGEE. CDR3 region: CASSVDPTNYGYTF. DNA of the CDR3: TGTGCCAGCAGCGTAGATCCGACGAACTATGGCTACACCTTC.

CDR3 DNA sequence: TGTGCCAGCAGTTTATCTGGACAGGGGGTCGGCACCGGGGAGCTGTTTTTT. This sequence encodes CASSLSGQGVGTGELFF. The rearrangement links TRBV27 to TRBJ2-2; 10 bases are a match to TRBD1. The length of the CDR3 is 17 residues. Germline V lookup: CDR1 MNHEY, CDR2 SMNVEV (reference sequence). J lost 4 bases, V lost 0 bases, and 5 bases had no gene match.

This chain uses TRBV9 with TRBJ2-2; D not resolved. V was cut by 2 bases and J by 3 bases, with 5 bases left in between. Germline-derived CDR1 and CDR2 are SGDLS and YYNGEE. The CDR3 is made up of 13 amino acids. In DNA, the CDR3 is TGTGCCAGCAGCGTCAAAGACACCGGGGAGCTGTTTTTT. This codes for CASSVKDTGELFF.

CDR3 region: CASSPNPTNTGELFF. The CDR3, as DNA: TGTGCCAGCAGCCCCAATCCAACGAACACCGGGGAGCTGTTTTTT. The rearrangement uses TRBV9 and TRBJ2-2, with no clear D. Germline V gene data show CDR1 as SGDLS and CDR2 as YYNGEE. CDR3 size: 15 residues. V dropped 4 bases and J dropped 0 bases, with 10 bases sitting between them. Combining the CDR3 with reference TRBV9 and TRBJ2-2 gives the whole variable domain DSGVTQTPKHLITATGQRVTLRCSPRSGDLSVYWYQQSLDQGLQFLIQYYNGEERAKGNILERFSAQQFPDLHSELNLSSLELGDSALYFCASSPNPTNTGELFFGEGSRLTVL.

This clone was observed a handful of times. The rearrangement links TRBV12-3 or TRBV12-4 to TRBJ1-2; possible D gene TRBD1, 5 bases. The V end was cut by 6 bases, the J end by 7 bases, with 15 bases between. This CDR3 is 13 amino acids long. The CDR3 bases are TGTGCCAGCAGCGACGACAGCGGGTTTGGCTACACCTTC. Translation: CASSDDSGFGYTF.

V and J are TRBV18 and TRBJ2-5; unclear D gene. Germline CDR1 and CDR2: KGHSH and LQKENI. V dropped 6 bases and J dropped 1 base, with 6 bases sitting between them. The CDR3 is 12 amino acids. The CDR3 here is CASSGSQETQYF. CDR3 nucleotides: TGTGCCAGCTCGGGAAGCCAAGAGACCCAGTACTTC.

V gene TRBV2 combines with J gene TRBJ2-3; D call uncertain. V was cut by 8 bases and J by 2 bases, with 8 bases left in between. The CDR3 totals 12 residues. Per germline, CDR1 SNHLY and CDR2 FYNNEI. The CDR3 coding sequence is TGTGCCAGCTCTTCGAACACAGATACGCAGTATTTT. Residues: CASSSNTDTQYF.

The CDR3 sequence: CASSVTLAAAGELFF. The CDR3 nucleotides read TGTGCCAGCAGCGTGACACTGGCGGCTGCCGGGGAGCTGTTTTTT. The chain combines TRBV9 with TRBJ2-2; D unclear. The germline V and J ends were trimmed by 2 bases and 6 bases, with 14 bases remaining between them. Germline lookup yields CDR1 SGDLS and CDR2 YYNGEE. This CDR3 contains 15 residues.

This chain joins TRBV28 and TRBJ2-7, with 11 bases that match TRBD1. The CDR3 runs to 15 residues. From germline, CDR1 is MDHEN and CDR2 SYDVKM. J was trimmed by 4 bases and V by 4 bases; bases with no gene match: 6. The CDR3 loop reads CASSSPGQGGYEQYF. The CDR3 nucleotides read TGTGCCAGCAGTTCCCCGGGACAGGGGGGTTACGAGCAGTACTTC.

On this clone itself: An end of the junction differs from the germline gene, which may be a read error. This rearrangement joins TRBV7-7 to TRBJ2-5, with 7 bases identical to TRBD1. This CDR3 has 16 amino acids. Germline V CDR1 and CDR2: SSHAT, FNYEAQ (reference sequence). CDR3 sequence reads: CASSLTGLQGRETQYF. CDR3 coding DNA: TGTGCTAGCAGCTTGACAGGGCTCCAGGGTCGGGAGACCCAGTACTTC.

The rearrangement links TRBV5-8 to TRBJ2-3; TRBD1 aligns across 7 bases. CDR1 is SGHTS, CDR2 YDEGEE, per germline. The CDR3 extends over 14 amino acids. The V and J ends lost 4 bases and 1 base, in that order; junction bases with no gene match: 3. The CDR3 here is CASSGGQRTDTQYF. DNA for the CDR3: TGTGCCAGCAGCGGGGGACAGCGCACAGATACGCAGTATTTT.

V and J are TRBV5-1 and TRBJ1-1, with D hard to call. Between the trimmed V and J ends, which lost 2 bases and 5 bases, there was a span of 10 bases. The CDR3 contains 13 residues. Per germline, CDR1 SGHRS and CDR2 YFSETQ. The CDR3 sequence is CASSFGGLTEAFF. CDR3 coding DNA: TGCGCCAGCAGCTTCGGCGGTCTTACTGAAGCTTTCTTT. The variable domain in full, completed from reference TRBV5-1 and TRBJ1-1, reads KAGVTQTPRYLIKTRGQQVTLSCSPISGHRSVSWYQQTPGQGLQFLFEYFSETQRNKGNFPGRFSGRQFSNSRSEMNVSTLELGDSALYLCASSFGGLTEAFFGQGTRLTVV.

This clone has only one observation. The rearrangement joins TRBV10-3 to TRBJ2-7; TRBD2 might be the D (6 bases). This CDR3 has 15 amino acids. Deletions cut 0 bases from V and 0 bases from J, with 9 bases between. CDR1 and CDR2 (germline): ENHRY, SYGVKD. The CDR3 DNA follows: TGTGCCATCAGTGAGTCGAGGGACTCCTCCTACGAGCAGTACTTC. It is translated as CAISESRDSSYEQYF.

This clone was detected a few times. The V and J genes are TRBV7-3 and TRBJ2-1, with 11 bases lining up with TRBD2. This CDR3 is built from 17 residues. Losses at the gene ends were 0 bases for V and 5 bases for J; bases not matched to a gene: 6. Germline V CDR1 and CDR2: SGHTA, FQGTGA. The CDR3: CASSLTVSSGRNNEQFF. The CDR3 DNA follows: TGTGCCAGCAGCTTAACGGTCTCTAGCGGGAGGAACAATGAGCAGTTCTTC.

The V gene is TRBV4-1, the J gene TRBJ2-4, with a possible D match to TRBD2 (6 bases). The CDR3 runs 14 residues. Germline V gives CDR1 MGHRA, CDR2 YSYEKL. V was cut by 1 base and J by 9 bases, with 13 bases left in between. The CDR3 region is CASSQGLGEAIQYF. The DNA of the CDR3 is TGCGCCAGCAGCCAAGGACTAGGGGAGGCCATTCAGTACTTC.

V and J are TRBV4-2 and TRBJ1-4; possibly TRBD1 for D (5 bases). This CDR3 comprises 16 residues. CDR1 is LGHNA and CDR2 is YNFKEQ in the germline V gene. Deletions cut 0 bases from V and 5 bases from J, with 13 bases between. The DNA of the CDR3 is TGTGCCAGCAGCCAAGAGACGGGACCGATCAATGAAAAACTGTTTTTT. The encoded protein is CASSQETGPINEKLFF.

The rearrangement joins TRBV3-1 (or the pseudogene TRBV3-2) to TRBJ2-7; 8 positions match TRBD2. J gave up 2 bases and V 1 base, and 4 bases lay outside the gene matches. This CDR3 spans 15 amino acids. Germline V CDR1 and CDR2: LGHDT, YNNKEL (reference sequence). The CDR3, as DNA: TGTGCCAGCAGCCAAGGGGTCGGGGGGGCCTACGAGCAGTACTTC. Translated: CASSQGVGGAYEQYF.

The chain is built from TRBV5-1 and TRBJ2-3; a possible D gene is TRBD2 (6 bases). Trimming removed 3 bases at V and 3 bases at J, with 11 bases between. CDR1 SGHRS and CDR2 YFSETQ come from the germline V gene. The CDR3 is made up of 14 amino acids. The CDR3 DNA reads TGCGCCAGCAGCTCCAGAGGAGGGACAGATACGCAGTATTTT. Translating gives CASSSRGGTDTQYF.

The chain links TRBV5-6 to TRBJ2-7; TRBD1 agrees at 8 bases. CDR3 length: 13 residues. The germline CDR1 and CDR2 sequences are SGHDT and YYEEEE. V was pared by 4 bases and J by 2 bases, with 2 bases of the junction left unmatched. This chain's CDR3 is CASSLDRAYEQYF. Here the CDR3 DNA reads TGTGCCAGCAGCCTGGACAGGGCCTACGAGCAGTACTTC.

The rearrangement joins TRBV12-3 or TRBV12-4 to TRBJ1-2, with TRBD1 identical over 8 bases. V was clipped by 8 bases and J by 7 bases; unmatched bases: 6. The CDR3 is 12 residues long. The CDR3 loop reads CASGRGLGGYTF. CDR3 in DNA: TGTGCCAGCGGCAGGGGGCTGGGTGGCTACACCTTC.

Written as DNA, the CDR3 is TGTGCCTGGAGTGTACAGGGAGAGACCCAGTACTTC. It translates to CAWSVQGETQYF. V and J are TRBV30 and TRBJ2-5, with a weak D call TRBD1 (6 bases). The germline V gene encodes CDR1 GTSNPN and CDR2 SVGIG (reference sequence). The ends were cut back, 0 bases at V and 4 bases at J, with 6 bases in the middle. CDR3 length equals 12 residues.

CDR3 sequence: CASSHRGLGGTEAFF. CDR3 in DNA: TGTGCCAGCAGTCACAGGGGTCTGGGTGGCACTGAAGCTTTCTTT. The chain recombines TRBV28 with TRBJ1-1; 7 bases match TRBD1. Germline values: CDR1 MDHEN, CDR2 SYDVKM. V shed 5 bases, J shed 4 bases, and the junction held 10 bases outside the gene matches. The CDR3 sequence is 15 residues long.

The V gene is TRBV5-1, the J gene TRBJ2-3, with 7 nucleotides matching TRBD1. This CDR3 is built from 15 residues. Germline V gene lookup returns CDR1 SGHRS and CDR2 YFSETQ. V was clipped by 4 bases and J by 6 bases; unmatched bases: 11. The CDR3 loop is CASSLSGGRPDTQYF. CDR3 nucleotide sequence: TGCGCCAGCAGCCTATCAGGGGGTCGTCCGGATACGCAGTATTTT.

This clone was counted only a few times. The chain is built from TRBV7-8 and TRBJ1-3, with 7 bases that match TRBD1. Germline CDR1 and CDR2: SGHVS and FQNEAQ. This CDR3 is 14 amino acids long. Losses at the gene ends were 5 bases for V and 5 bases for J; bases not matched to a gene: 6. The CDR3 region is CASSREGARNTIYF. The CDR3 DNA sequence: TGTGCCAGCAGCCGAGAGGGGGCTAGAAACACCATATATTTT.

V and J are TRBV28 and TRBJ2-7; D perhaps matches TRBD2 (6 bases). The V gene's germline CDR1 is MDHEN and CDR2 SYDVKM. This CDR3 is built from 13 residues. Trimming took 5 bases from V and 3 from J, leaving 11 bases between them. DNA for the CDR3: TGTGCCAGCAGTACTCTGGGAGGCTACGAGCAGTACTTC. Its protein is CASSTLGGYEQYF.

V is TRBV27 and J is TRBJ2-2; D not resolved. V was shortened by 4 bases and J by 8 bases, with 14 bases between the two germline ends. This CDR3 has 14 residues. The germline gives CDR1 MNHEY, CDR2 SMNVEV (reference sequence). The CDR3 region has the DNA TGTGCCAGCAGTTCCGACTGGAGTCTTGGGGAGCTGTTTTTT. Its translation: CASSSDWSLGELFF.